This T cell receptor beta chain was profiled in a study of blood T cell repertoires in COVID-19. Study-level background: The United States, Italy and Spain provided the acute and convalescent COVID-19 samples.

V lost 3 bases and J lost 0; bases outside the gene matches: 10. The CDR3 has 19 amino acids. From germline, CDR1 is LGHNA and CDR2 YNFKEQ. Only in-frame clones appear in the TCRdb table, and some are missing; sequencing was by immunoSEQ multiplex PCR. Here the sample spans fewer than 300,000 clones, around 87% being singletons. The rearrangement uses TRBV4-2 and TRBJ2-7; TRBD2 matches at 14 bases. Input material: peripheral blood. The sequence derives from a woman between 35 and 50 years old who had recovered from COVID-19. CDR3: CASSHRGTSGGEPSYEQYF. The CDR3 region has the DNA TGTGCCAGCAGCCATCGGGGGACTAGCGGGGGCGAACCCTCCTACGAGCAGTACTTC.